A selection of T cell receptor beta chains follows, all from one sample in a study of neurological immune-mediated disorders. Each CDR3 protein is one row after TCRdb ran MiXCR on the 5' RACE reads. The sample holds about 36,000 distinct CDR3 sequences, around a tenth seen once. The specimen sequenced was PBMCs. The receptors were sampled from a woman aged 25-40 years with HTLV-1-associated myelopathy (HAM/TSP). Both conserved end residues are part of each CDR3. Fields, in order: J gene, clone size, D gene, V gene, CDR3 protein. A D gene is named only where the DNA matches it firmly. Clone size, where shown, is once, few, many, or a class for clones that have expanded.

j_gene: TRBJ2-7; abundance: many; d_gene: TRBD2; v_gene: TRBV20-1; CDR3aa: CSATRRFSGGSTEQYF
j_gene: NA; abundance: NA; d_gene: NA; v_gene: TRBV20-1; CDR3aa: CSARGFVHSTDTQHF
j_gene: TRBJ1-6; abundance: many; d_gene: TRBD1; v_gene: TRBV5-1; CDR3aa: CASSLRQGESPLHF
j_gene: TRBJ1-2; abundance: many; d_gene: NA; v_gene: TRBV4-2; CDR3aa: CASSQGLGAGANYGYTF
j_gene: TRBJ1-2; abundance: many; d_gene: TRBD1; v_gene: TRBV20-1; CDR3aa: CSAGDSFYGYTF
j_gene: TRBJ2-7; abundance: many; d_gene: NA; v_gene: TRBV12-3/TRBV12-4; CDR3aa: CASSPRDQVGQYF
j_gene: TRBJ1-1; abundance: medium-sized; d_gene: NA; v_gene: TRBV12-3/TRBV12-4; CDR3aa: CASTPGGGSDTEAFF
j_gene: TRBJ1-1; abundance: many; d_gene: NA; v_gene: TRBV20-1; CDR3aa: CSGQQNTEAFF
j_gene: TRBJ2-1; abundance: many; d_gene: NA; v_gene: TRBV20-1; CDR3aa: CSASMREQFF
j_gene: TRBJ2-3; abundance: many; d_gene: NA; v_gene: TRBV20-1; CDR3aa: CSPLDSRTDTQYF
j_gene: TRBJ1-1; abundance: many; d_gene: NA; v_gene: TRBV20-1; CDR3aa: CSARAQGVSANTEAFF
j_gene: TRBJ2-1; abundance: many; d_gene: NA; v_gene: TRBV20-1; CDR3aa: CSAQAGYSSYNEQFF
j_gene: TRBJ1-1; abundance: many; d_gene: TRBD1; v_gene: TRBV20-1; CDR3aa: CSARDTSGGSGTEAFF
j_gene: TRBJ2-2; abundance: many; d_gene: TRBD1; v_gene: TRBV5-1; CDR3aa: CASRGQGVKVTLTGELFF
j_gene: TRBJ1-5; abundance: NA; d_gene: TRBD1; v_gene: TRBV2; CDR3aa: CASSVGDRDSNQPQHF
j_gene: TRBJ1-2; abundance: many; d_gene: NA; v_gene: TRBV20-1; CDR3aa: CSARDLGTTGYTF
j_gene: TRBJ2-7; abundance: many; d_gene: TRBD1; v_gene: TRBV15; CDR3aa: CATSRDADRAYEQYF
j_gene: TRBJ2-7; abundance: NA; d_gene: NA; v_gene: TRBV5-1; CDR3aa: CASSLANEQYF
j_gene: TRBJ2-2; abundance: many; d_gene: NA; v_gene: TRBV19; CDR3aa: CASKDAQGRTGELFF
j_gene: TRBJ1-5; abundance: many; d_gene: NA; v_gene: TRBV20-1; CDR3aa: CSAGGGGGSNQPQHF
j_gene: TRBJ1-2; abundance: once; d_gene: TRBD1; v_gene: TRBV20-1; CDR3aa: CSASDRASGYGYTF
j_gene: TRBJ2-6; abundance: NA; d_gene: NA; v_gene: TRBV6-2/TRBV6-3; CDR3aa: CAGDHRGPGANVLTF
j_gene: TRBJ1-2; abundance: many; d_gene: TRBD1; v_gene: TRBV5-1; CDR3aa: CASSSRGQDYGYTF
j_gene: TRBJ2-7; abundance: NA; d_gene: TRBD2; v_gene: TRBV20-1; CDR3aa: CSARDVGGDSYEQYF
j_gene: TRBJ2-3; abundance: many; d_gene: TRBD1; v_gene: TRBV5-1; CDR3aa: CASSLSDRGPDTQYF
j_gene: TRBJ1-4; abundance: many; d_gene: NA; v_gene: TRBV7-9; CDR3aa: CASSSQEYSEKLFF
j_gene: TRBJ2-4; abundance: many; d_gene: NA; v_gene: TRBV20-1; CDR3aa: CSARDSRGPSIQYF
j_gene: TRBJ1-2; abundance: many; d_gene: NA; v_gene: TRBV20-1; CDR3aa: CSASAGGHGYTF
j_gene: TRBJ1-3; abundance: many; d_gene: TRBD1; v_gene: TRBV20-1; CDR3aa: CSARGTGEISPGNTIYF
j_gene: TRBJ1-2; abundance: many; d_gene: NA; v_gene: TRBV20-1; CDR3aa: CSAIRGRNYGYTF
j_gene: TRBJ1-5; abundance: many; d_gene: NA; v_gene: TRBV5-1; CDR3aa: CASSPLNPDQPQHF
j_gene: TRBJ1-2; abundance: many; d_gene: NA; v_gene: TRBV20-1; CDR3aa: CSASSGGGSYGYTF
j_gene: TRBJ2-1; abundance: medium-sized; d_gene: TRBD1; v_gene: TRBV6-5; CDR3aa: CASRRYTGVREQFF
j_gene: TRBJ1-1; abundance: many; d_gene: NA; v_gene: TRBV20-1; CDR3aa: CSARGTLQISKNTEAFF
j_gene: TRBJ2-3; abundance: few; d_gene: NA; v_gene: TRBV5-1; CDR3aa: CASSTYGAITDTQYF
j_gene: TRBJ1-2; abundance: many; d_gene: NA; v_gene: TRBV12-3/TRBV12-4; CDR3aa: CASSPATGGRPNYGYTF
j_gene: TRBJ2-3; abundance: NA; d_gene: TRBD1; v_gene: TRBV20-1; CDR3aa: CSAKDRRPDTQYF
j_gene: TRBJ2-1; abundance: many; d_gene: TRBD2; v_gene: TRBV5-1; CDR3aa: CASSLTAGRPGLAGGLLF
j_gene: TRBJ2-7; abundance: many; d_gene: NA; v_gene: TRBV5-1; CDR3aa: CASSQEVRPEGNYEQYF
j_gene: TRBJ2-3; abundance: many; d_gene: NA; v_gene: TRBV10-2; CDR3aa: CASSRGGGHTDTQYF
j_gene: TRBJ2-1; abundance: many; d_gene: NA; v_gene: TRBV5-1; CDR3aa: CASSFGESGNEQFF
j_gene: TRBJ2-1; abundance: few; d_gene: NA; v_gene: TRBV4-2; CDR3aa: CASSQSRGGYYNEQFF
j_gene: TRBJ2-1; abundance: many; d_gene: TRBD1; v_gene: TRBV7-9; CDR3aa: CASSLPRDRAYNEQFF
j_gene: TRBJ1-5; abundance: many; d_gene: TRBD1; v_gene: TRBV20-1; CDR3aa: CSARRTGYDNQPQHF
j_gene: TRBJ1-2; abundance: many; d_gene: NA; v_gene: TRBV20-1; CDR3aa: CSARESFGYTF
j_gene: TRBJ2-2; abundance: many; d_gene: NA; v_gene: TRBV7-9; CDR3aa: CASSWRTGSVRELFF
j_gene: TRBJ2-1; abundance: many; d_gene: NA; v_gene: TRBV12-3/TRBV12-4; CDR3aa: CASSFFGAGEQFF
j_gene: TRBJ2-5; abundance: many; d_gene: TRBD1; v_gene: TRBV5-6; CDR3aa: CASRTRTGGETQYF
j_gene: TRBJ1-4; abundance: many; d_gene: TRBD1; v_gene: TRBV3-1; CDR3aa: CASSQDHVFPGQGNEKLFF
j_gene: TRBJ2-6; abundance: many; d_gene: NA; v_gene: TRBV27; CDR3aa: CASSPYDSGANVLTF
j_gene: TRBJ2-5; abundance: many; d_gene: NA; v_gene: TRBV20-1; CDR3aa: CSARVLRKETQYF
j_gene: TRBJ1-1; abundance: many; d_gene: TRBD1; v_gene: TRBV20-1; CDR3aa: CSARGQGDTEAFF
j_gene: TRBJ1-3; abundance: many; d_gene: NA; v_gene: TRBV12-3/TRBV12-4; CDR3aa: CASSSGATTVSSGNTIYF
j_gene: TRBJ2-3; abundance: many; d_gene: NA; v_gene: TRBV5-1; CDR3aa: CATKVGDTQYF
j_gene: TRBJ1-5; abundance: many; d_gene: NA; v_gene: TRBV20-1; CDR3aa: CSARGQGLNQPQHF